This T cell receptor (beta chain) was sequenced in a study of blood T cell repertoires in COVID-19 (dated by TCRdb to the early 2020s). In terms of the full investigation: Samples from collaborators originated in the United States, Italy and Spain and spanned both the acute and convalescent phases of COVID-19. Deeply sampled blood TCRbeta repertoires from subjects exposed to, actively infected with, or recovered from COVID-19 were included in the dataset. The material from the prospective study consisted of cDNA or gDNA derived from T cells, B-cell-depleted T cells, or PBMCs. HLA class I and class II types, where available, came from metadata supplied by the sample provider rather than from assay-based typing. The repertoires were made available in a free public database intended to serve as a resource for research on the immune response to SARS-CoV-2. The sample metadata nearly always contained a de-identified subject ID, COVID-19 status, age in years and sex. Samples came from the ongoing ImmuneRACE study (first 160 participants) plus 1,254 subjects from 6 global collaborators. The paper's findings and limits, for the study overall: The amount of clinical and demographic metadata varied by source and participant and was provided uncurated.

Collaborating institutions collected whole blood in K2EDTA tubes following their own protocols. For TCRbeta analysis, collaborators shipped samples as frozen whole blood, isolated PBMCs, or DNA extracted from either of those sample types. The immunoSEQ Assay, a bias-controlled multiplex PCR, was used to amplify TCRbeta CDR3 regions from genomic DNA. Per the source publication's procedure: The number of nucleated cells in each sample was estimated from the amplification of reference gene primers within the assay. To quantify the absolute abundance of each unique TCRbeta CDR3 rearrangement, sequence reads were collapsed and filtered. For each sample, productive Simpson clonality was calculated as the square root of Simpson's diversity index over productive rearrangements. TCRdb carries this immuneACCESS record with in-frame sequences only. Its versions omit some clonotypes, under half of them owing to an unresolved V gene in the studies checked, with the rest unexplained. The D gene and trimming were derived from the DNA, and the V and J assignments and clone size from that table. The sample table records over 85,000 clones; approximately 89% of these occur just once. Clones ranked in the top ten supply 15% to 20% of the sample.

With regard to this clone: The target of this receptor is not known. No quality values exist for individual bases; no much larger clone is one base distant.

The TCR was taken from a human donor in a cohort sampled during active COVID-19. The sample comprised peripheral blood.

The encoded CDR3 is CASRKGVENEQFF. At the DNA level, the sequence is TGTGCCAGCAGGAAAGGGGTTGAGAATGAGCAGTTCTTC. The chain couples TRBV7-2 to TRBJ2-1, with TRBD1 as a weak D call on 5 bases. CDR1 and CDR2 were assigned from the germline V gene as SGHTA and FQGNSA. The CDR3 spans 13 residues, from the cysteine through the phenylalanine. Left in the record is the CDR3 DNA by itself, 39 bases read in frame from the first base. Trimming at the junction amounts to 6 bases on V and 7 bases on J, and the germline ends lie 13 bases apart.